These 3 T cell receptor beta chains originate from one sample sequenced in a study of persistence of HIV-infected CD4 T cells. Sequencing used immunoSEQ version 4 in survey mode. Clones were read by immunoSEQ multiplex PCR, and TCRdb kept only the in-frame ones, dropping some. The sample records 30,000 to 45,000 clones, 65% to 85% being singletons. Lysates of CMV-infected fibroblasts at around 9.1 ug/mL stimulated these cells. Memory cells lacking CD40L and CD69 with high CD45RO were sorted. Antigen specificity for these receptors is unknown. The specimen comprised CD4+ T cells sorted from PBMCs after roughly 18-hour stimulation, sampled from a patient who received antiretroviral therapy. These receptors were obtained from an adult man with HIV who was CMV-seropositive.

The chain has TRBV28 and TRBJ2-6, with 9 bases fitting TRBD1. Germline assignment: CDR1 MDHEN and CDR2 SYDVKM. The CDR3 has 20 residues. V gave up 7 bases and J gave up 0 bases; unmatched junction bases: 16. CDR3 amino acids: CASTPAHGTGLLSGANVLTF. As DNA, the CDR3 is TGTGCCAGCACTCCGGCCCACGGGACAGGGCTGCTCTCTGGGGCCAACGTCCTGACTTTC.

The chain couples TRBV24-1 to TRBJ2-1, with D uncertain. CDR3 length: 15 residues. Trimming left V 4 bases short and J 6 bases short, with 15 bases between. The germline V gene encodes CDR1 KGHDR and CDR2 SFDVKD. The CDR3 is CATSESRLSFNEQFF. CDR3 DNA sequence: TGTGCCACCAGTGAGTCGCGCTTATCTTTCAATGAGCAGTTCTTC.

This chain links TRBV5-1 with TRBJ2-5; 7 nucleotides match TRBD1. V gave up 7 bases and J gave up 2 bases; unmatched junction bases: 11. The CDR3 runs 15 residues. Germline V lookup: CDR1 SGHRS, CDR2 YFSETQ. Written as DNA, the CDR3 is TGCGCCAGCGGCCCTACGCCCAGGGGGCAAGAGACCCAGTACTTC. Its protein product is CASGPTPRGQETQYF.